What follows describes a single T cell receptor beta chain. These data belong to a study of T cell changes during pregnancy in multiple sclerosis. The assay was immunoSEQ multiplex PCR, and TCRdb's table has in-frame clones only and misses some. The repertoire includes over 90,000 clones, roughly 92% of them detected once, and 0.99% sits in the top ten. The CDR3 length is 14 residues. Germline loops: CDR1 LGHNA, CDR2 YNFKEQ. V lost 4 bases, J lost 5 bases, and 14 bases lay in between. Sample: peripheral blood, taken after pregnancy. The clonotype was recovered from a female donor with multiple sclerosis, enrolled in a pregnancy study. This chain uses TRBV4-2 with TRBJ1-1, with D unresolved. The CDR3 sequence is CASSRGGEGTEAFF. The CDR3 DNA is TGTGCCAGCAGCCGGGGAGGCGAAGGGACTGAAGCTTTCTTT.